One and the same sample provided the 27 T cell receptor beta chains below, sequenced in a study of blood T cell repertoires in COVID-19. Only in-frame clones appear in the TCRdb table, and some are missing; sequencing was by immunoSEQ multiplex PCR. The sample includes some 150,000 clones, 86% of them seen just once. The sequenced sample was PBMCs or T cells enriched from blood (not recorded which). The receptors were gathered from a man between 45 and 60 years old who had recovered from COVID-19.

The CDR3 sequence: CATSSSGQGRGTEAFF. The CDR3 nucleotides are TGTGCCACCAGCTCCTCTGGACAGGGACGAGGCACTGAAGCTTTCTTT. The V and J genes are TRBV15 and TRBJ1-1; 8 bases agree with TRBD1. CDR3 size: 16 residues. Germline lookup yields CDR1 LNHNV and CDR2 YYDKDF (reference sequence). The V segment lost 5 bases and the J segment 4 bases; nucleotides outside the gene matches: 12.

This clone was detected only once. V and J are TRBV3-1 (or the pseudogene TRBV3-2) and TRBJ2-1; TRBD2 agrees at 8 bases. The CDR3 has 20 amino acids. Germline V gives CDR1 LGHDT, CDR2 YNNKEL (reference sequence). With V trimmed by 0 bases and J by 8 bases, 21 bases remained unmatched. The CDR3 reads CASSQDNAGDSGKPWDEQFF. The CDR3 DNA reads TGTGCCAGCAGCCAAGATAACGCGGGGGATAGCGGGAAGCCTTGGGATGAGCAGTTCTTC.

The V gene is TRBV18, the J gene TRBJ2-1; 9 nucleotides align to TRBD1. Germline V CDR1 and CDR2: KGHSH, LQKENI. V shed 3 bases, J shed 7 bases, and the junction held 7 bases outside the gene matches. This CDR3 has 15 residues. The CDR3 DNA follows: TGTGCCAGCTCACCTCTACAGGGGGCGGGTAATGAGCAGTTCTTC. Its protein product is CASSPLQGAGNEQFF.

The chain uses TRBV5-4 and TRBJ2-1; 13 nucleotides line up with TRBD2. The junction had 7 bases not matched to a gene; V was cut back by 0 bases and J by 1 base. Looked up from germline, CDR1 is SGHNT and CDR2 is YYREEE (reference sequence). The CDR3 consists of 19 residues. DNA of the CDR3: TGTGCCAGCAGCTTGGGGACTAGCGGGAGTGGTGGTTCCTACAATGAGCAGTTCTTC. Its translation is CASSLGTSGSGGSYNEQFF.

The chain has TRBV27 and TRBJ2-7; TRBD1 might be the D (6 bases). V lost 6 bases and J lost 7, with 16 bases in between. From germline, CDR1 is MNHEY and CDR2 SMNVEV (reference sequence). This CDR3 has 13 residues. The CDR3 DNA reads as TGTGCCAGCAGCCGAGGGACACGGAGAGAGCAGTACTTC. It translates to CASSRGTRREQYF.

The chain has TRBV5-8 and TRBJ2-1, with 16 bases aligning to TRBD2. The V segment lost 3 bases and the J segment 0 bases; nucleotides outside the gene matches: 3. CDR3 size: 18 residues. Per the germline V gene, CDR1 is SGHTS and CDR2 is YDEGEE. The CDR3 sequence: CASSWGLAGGSSYNEQFF. The DNA for the CDR3 is TGTGCCAGCAGCTGGGGACTAGCGGGAGGGAGCTCCTACAATGAGCAGTTCTTC.

This clone was seen more than once but under ten times. The rearrangement joins TRBV19 to TRBJ2-5; 9 nucleotides match TRBD1. J gave up 4 bases and V 5 bases, and 8 bases lay outside the gene matches. This CDR3 has 15 residues. Germline lookup yields CDR1 LNHDA and CDR2 SQIVND (reference sequence). The DNA of the CDR3 is TGTGCCAGTAGTTTGACAGGGGGGTCCATAGAGACCCAGTACTTC. It encodes CASSLTGGSIETQYF.

The chain couples TRBV7-2 to TRBJ1-3; D is uncertain. The CDR3 length is 15 residues. V was cut by 5 bases and J by 2 bases, with 13 bases left in between. Germline CDR1 and CDR2: SGHTA and FQGNSA. The CDR3 here is CASSGYLETGNTIYF. The DNA of the CDR3 is TGTGCCAGCAGCGGCTATTTGGAGACTGGAAACACCATATATTTT.

The chain recombines TRBV27 with TRBJ1-5; 8 bases line up with TRBD1. The ends lost 5 bases at V and 2 bases at J; junction bases unmatched: 11. Germline CDR1 reads MNHEY; CDR2 reads SMNVEV (reference sequence). The CDR3 length is 17 residues. The CDR3 bases are TGTGCCAGCAGTAACGCCCGACAGGGGTTGGGCAATCAGCCCCAGCATTTT. It translates to CASSNARQGLGNQPQHF.

DNA of the CDR3: TGTGCCAGCAGCTTAGACTTAGTCGTTACTGAGCAGTTCTTC. Protein: CASSLDLVVTEQFF. V and J are TRBV11-2 and TRBJ2-1; D uncertain. The CDR3 has 14 residues. The V and J ends lost 0 bases and 9 bases respectively, with 12 bases between them. Per germline, CDR1 SGHAT and CDR2 FQNNGV.

The gene calls are TRBV21-1 and TRBJ2-4; the tabulated D call, TRBD2, remains unverified against the DNA. TRBV21-1 is a known pseudogene. This CDR3 spans 18 amino acids. CDR3: CASSKVGGAMVAKNIQYF. CDR3 sequence (DNA): TGTGCCAGCAGCAAAGTCGGGGGGGCTATGGTGGCCAAAAACATTCAGTACTTC.

The rearrangement uses TRBV29-1 and TRBJ2-1, with D perhaps matching TRBD2 (5 bases). Deletions cut 7 bases from V and 10 bases from J, with 11 bases between. The CDR3 runs 10 residues. CDR1 is SQVTM and CDR2 is ANQGSEA in the germline V gene. The CDR3 region is CSARREEQFF. CDR3 DNA: TGCAGCGCTCGACGGGAAGAGCAGTTCTTC.

V usage is TRBV6-2 or TRBV6-3 and J usage is TRBJ1-1; 7 nucleotides match TRBD1. Germline V gene sequence: CDR1 MNHEY, CDR2 SVGEGT. V trimming: 6 bases; J trimming: 9 bases; junction bases outside the gene matches: 7. The CDR3 runs to 12 residues. This CDR3 is CASSNDRAQAFF. DNA of the CDR3: TGTGCCAGCAGCAACGACAGGGCGCAAGCTTTCTTT.

This chain joins TRBV7-3 and TRBJ2-3; D gene unclear. The germline V gene encodes CDR1 SGHTA and CDR2 FQGTGA. The CDR3 extends over 13 amino acids. The V and J ends lost 5 bases and 0 bases respectively, with 6 bases between them. In nucleotides, the CDR3 is TGTGCCAGCAGCCCCTTGAGCACAGATACGCAGTATTTT. Its translation: CASSPLSTDTQYF. Variable domain in full (rest from reference TRBV7-3 and TRBJ2-3): GAGVSQTPSNKVTEKGKYVELRCDPISGHTALYWYRQSLGQGPEFLIYFQGTGAADDSGLPNDRFFAVRPEGSVSTLKIQRTERGDSAVYLCASSPLSTDTQYFGPGTRLTVL.

The chain links TRBV18 to TRBJ1-6; D not certain. The CDR3 totals 14 residues. Looked up from germline, CDR1 is KGHSH and CDR2 is LQKENI. Trimming took off 5 bases at V and 7 bases at J, with 12 bases between the two ends. The CDR3 nucleotides read TGTGCCAGCTCAGATGCCCAGGCCAATTCACCCCTCCACTTT. Translating it yields CASSDAQANSPLHF.

The rearrangement joins TRBV6-2 or TRBV6-3 to TRBJ1-5, with D uncertain. CDR3 length: 16 residues. Trimming took off 2 bases at V and 1 base at J, with 12 bases between the two ends. Germline CDR1 is MNHEY and CDR2 is SVGEGT. The CDR3 reads CASSYGGPRSNQPQHF. Here the CDR3 DNA reads TGTGCCAGCAGTTACGGCGGTCCCAGAAGCAATCAGCCCCAGCATTTT.

The chain carries TRBV5-8 and TRBJ2-3; D remains ambiguous. Deletions cut 1 base from V and 2 bases from J, with 8 bases between. The length of the CDR3 is 14 residues. CDR1 is SGHTS, CDR2 YDEGEE, per germline. CDR3 in DNA: TGTGCCAGCAGCTTGCCCCCTTTCACAGATACGCAGTATTTT. This sequence encodes CASSLPPFTDTQYF.

The chain couples TRBV4-2 to TRBJ1-1, with a possible D match to TRBD1 (5 bases). Germline V lookup: CDR1 LGHNA, CDR2 YNFKEQ. Trimming removed 0 bases at V and 5 bases at J, with 13 bases between. The CDR3 extends over 15 amino acids. The CDR3 DNA reads as TGTGCCAGCAGCCAAGATCAGGCAGGGTGGACTGAAGCTTTCTTT. Amino acids: CASSQDQAGWTEAFF.

The chain couples TRBV2 to TRBJ2-3, with 8 positions matching TRBD2. J was trimmed by 5 bases and V by 5 bases; bases with no gene match: 18. The CDR3 loop spans 18 amino acids. CDR1 and CDR2 from the germline V gene are SNHLY and FYNNEI. CDR3 sequence reads: CASSPDLGLSGSGDTQYF. The CDR3 DNA is TGTGCCAGCAGTCCCGACCTGGGCTTAAGCGGGAGCGGAGATACGCAGTATTTT.

The table lists this clone with a few counts. The V gene is TRBV28, the J gene TRBJ1-5, with TRBD1 as a possible D gene (6 bases). The V and J ends lost 0 bases and 4 bases respectively, with 16 bases between them. The CDR3 is 17 residues long. In germline, CDR1 is MDHEN, CDR2 SYDVKM. CDR3 region: CASSLWHGQGINQPQHF. The CDR3, as DNA: TGTGCCAGCAGTTTATGGCACGGGCAGGGGATTAATCAGCCCCAGCATTTT.

The rearrangement links TRBV9 to TRBJ2-3, with no clear D. V lost 4 bases and J 2 bases, leaving 11 bases between the germline ends. The germline CDR1 and CDR2 sequences are SGDLS and YYNGEE. The CDR3 is 14 amino acids. The CDR3 spells CASSFTWATDTQYF. The DNA of the CDR3 is TGTGCCAGCAGCTTTACTTGGGCCACAGATACGCAGTATTTT. The complete variable domain, with remaining parts taken from reference TRBV9 and TRBJ2-3, reads DSGVTQTPKHLITATGQRVTLRCSPRSGDLSVYWYQQSLDQGLQFLIQYYNGEERAKGNILERFSAQQFPDLHSELNLSSLELGDSALYFCASSFTWATDTQYFGPGTRLTVL.

The V call is TRBV20-1, the J call TRBJ2-7; D ambiguous. CDR3 length equals 11 residues. Germline V gene data show CDR1 as DFQATT and CDR2 as SNEGSKA (reference sequence). V lost 3 bases to trimming and J lost 5 bases, with 8 bases between them. CDR3 DNA sequence: TGCAGTGCTAGGTTTGGCCACGAGCAGTACGTC. Its protein is CSARFGHEQYV.

This clone was recorded a few times. V gene TRBV28 combines with J gene TRBJ1-4, with a tentative D call TRBD1 (6 bases). V shed 5 bases and J shed 7 bases, with 14 bases lying between them. Germline V lookup: CDR1 MDHEN, CDR2 SYDVKM. The CDR3 totals 14 residues. The CDR3 region has the DNA TGTGCCAGCAGTCTACAGGGCTACGTTGAAAAACTGTTTTTT. Translating gives CASSLQGYVEKLFF.

The chain carries TRBV5-4 and TRBJ2-1, with D hard to call. The CDR3 consists of 12 residues. Germline V gives CDR1 SGHNT, CDR2 YYREEE (reference sequence). V dropped 1 base and J dropped 7 bases, with 6 bases sitting between them. The CDR3 is CASSLSRNEQFF. The CDR3 region has the DNA TGTGCCAGCAGCTTGAGCAGGAATGAGCAGTTCTTC. Combining the CDR3 with reference TRBV5-4 and TRBJ2-1 gives the whole variable domain ETGVTQSPTHLIKTRGQQVTLRCSSQSGHNTVSWYQQALGQGPQFIFQYYREEENGRGNFPPRFSGLQFPNYSSELNVNALELDDSALYLCASSLSRNEQFFGPGTRLTVL.

The genes are TRBV9 and TRBJ2-7; TRBD2 matches 8 bases. J gave up 0 bases and V 5 bases, and 28 bases lay outside the gene matches. The CDR3 spans 22 residues. Germline CDR1 is SGDLS and CDR2 is YYNGEE. Written as DNA, the CDR3 is TGTGCCAGCAGTCCGGTGGTAGCGGGGCTACGGCCCCACAAGGGCCTCTCCTACGAGCAGTACGTC. Encoded protein: CASSPVVAGLRPHKGLSYEQYV.

This sequence joins TRBV7-9 and TRBJ1-6; 8 positions agree with TRBD1. CDR3 length equals 16 residues. The V gene end was trimmed by 5 bases and the J gene end by 3 bases; junction bases not matched to a gene: 6. Germline V gives CDR1 SEHNR, CDR2 FQNEAQ (reference sequence). CDR3 in DNA: TGTGCCAGCAGCCAGGGACAGGCGTACTATAATTCACCCCTCCACTTT. Its translation: CASSQGQAYYNSPLHF.

This clone was recorded a few times. The rearrangement links TRBV15 to TRBJ2-7, with a weak D call TRBD2 (5 bases). CDR1 and CDR2 (germline): LNHNV, YYDKDF (reference sequence). The ends were cut back, 1 base at V and 5 bases at J, with 12 bases in the middle. CDR3 length: 14 amino acids. The chain's CDR3 is CATSRAPGLNEQYF. As DNA, the CDR3 is TGTGCCACCAGCAGAGCCCCCGGACTTAACGAGCAGTACTTC.